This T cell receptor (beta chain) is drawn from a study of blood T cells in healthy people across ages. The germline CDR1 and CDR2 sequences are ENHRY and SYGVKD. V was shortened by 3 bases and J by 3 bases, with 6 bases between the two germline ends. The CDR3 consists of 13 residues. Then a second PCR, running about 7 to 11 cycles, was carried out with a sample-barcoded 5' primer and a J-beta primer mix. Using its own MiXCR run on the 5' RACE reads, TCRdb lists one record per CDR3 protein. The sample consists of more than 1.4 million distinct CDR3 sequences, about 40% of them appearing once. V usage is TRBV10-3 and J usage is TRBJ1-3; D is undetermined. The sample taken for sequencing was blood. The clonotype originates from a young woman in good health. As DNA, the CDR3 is TGTGCCATCAGTGACAGTTTTGGAAACACCATATATTTT. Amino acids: CAISDSFGNTIYF.